This TCR beta chain was sequenced for a study of cytomegalovirus exposure and HLA in healthy donors. General study points: In all likelihood, a cluster of highly shared sequence variants was a sequencing artifact.

CDR1 and CDR2 (germline): SGHRS, YFSETQ. The V and J ends lost 0 bases and 9 bases respectively, with 13 bases between them. The CDR3 covers 14 residues. With regard to this clone: Its target is unknown.

Primers for the PCR totalled 60 Vbeta and 13 Jbeta. Assay used: immunoSEQ multiplex PCR; TCRdb lists only in-frame clones, some missing. This table has some 160,000 clones, roughly 79% appearing once. The TCR was taken from a woman aged 40-49 years in good health and CMV-seropositive. The chain carries TRBV5-1 and TRBJ2-1; possible D gene TRBD1, 6 bases. Sequencing was done on a sample of PBMCs. The CDR3 nucleotides read TGCGCCAGCAGCTTGGAACAGGGTAGTATTGAGCAGTTCTTC. It is translated as CASSLEQGSIEQFF.